The 6 T cell receptor beta chains in this list originate from one sample, sequenced in a study of OX40 agonist ivuxolimab in advanced cancers. Here immunoSEQ multiplex PCR was the method, and the copy in TCRdb shows in-frame clones only, minus some. The table lists tens of thousands of clones, over 80% of them singletons. This material consisted of CD4+ or CD8+ T cells sorted from blood, taken in a trial of the OX40 agonist ivuxolimab. These receptor sequences come from an adult with an advanced solid tumor such as melanoma, head and neck, liver or kidney cancer.

The V gene is TRBV5-6, the J gene TRBJ2-6, with unresolved D. Germline V gene lookup returns CDR1 SGHDT and CDR2 YYEEEE. The CDR3 loop spans 14 amino acids. Deletions cut 4 bases from V and 1 base from J, with 6 bases between. CDR3 in DNA: TGTGCCAGCAGCGGCGGTTCTGGGGCCAACGTCCTGACTTTC. This codes for CASSGGSGANVLTF.

This clone was picked up one time. The V gene is TRBV10-3, the J gene TRBJ2-7; TRBD2 matches at 9 bases. The germline V gene encodes CDR1 ENHRY and CDR2 SYGVKD. The ends lost 7 bases at V and 2 bases at J; junction bases unmatched: 6. The CDR3 is 14 residues long. CDR3 in amino acids: CAIKPSGATYEQYF. The CDR3 coding sequence is TGTGCCATCAAACCTAGCGGGGCGACCTACGAGCAGTACTTC.

The V and J genes are TRBV7-9 and TRBJ2-1; 12 bases line up with TRBD2. The CDR3 contains 14 residues. Looked up from germline, CDR1 is SEHNR and CDR2 is FQNEAQ (reference sequence). V lost 5 bases, J lost 10 bases, and 6 bases stayed unmatched. The CDR3 sequence: CASSAGTSGREQFF. The DNA of the CDR3 is TGTGCCAGCAGCGCTGGGACTAGCGGGCGGGAGCAGTTCTTC.

In this sample, this clone turned up once. The chain employs TRBV28 and TRBJ1-5, with TRBD1 identical over 8 bases. The CDR3 has 16 residues. Per germline, CDR1 MDHEN and CDR2 SYDVKM. J lost 3 bases, V lost 4 bases, and 8 bases had no gene match. The CDR3 here is CASSYPGQGANQPQHF. CDR3 in DNA: TGTGCCAGCAGTTATCCCGGGCAGGGGGCCAATCAGCCCCAGCATTTT.

The chain links TRBV6-6 to TRBJ1-1; a weak D match, TRBD1 (5 bases). CDR3 size: 15 residues. CDR1 MNHNY and CDR2 SVGAGI come from the germline V gene (reference sequence). Trimming cost V 5 bases and J 0 bases, with 13 bases left between them. The CDR3 bases are TGTGCCAGCAGTCCGCCCGGGGGGTTGAACACTGAAGCTTTCTTT. Its protein product is CASSPPGGLNTEAFF.

The chain employs TRBV7-9 and TRBJ2-3; 10 bases map to TRBD2. This CDR3 spans 15 amino acids. Germline V gene lookup returns CDR1 SEHNR and CDR2 FQNEAQ (reference sequence). V was pared by 3 bases and J by 4 bases, with 4 bases of the junction left unmatched. The CDR3 spells CASSFTSGMADTQYF. The CDR3, as DNA: TGTGCCAGCAGCTTCACTAGCGGGATGGCAGATACGCAGTATTTT.